This TCR beta chain was documented in a study of T cell responses to AZD1222 COVID-19 vaccine. Across the study: Second doses that came at about 4 or about 12 weeks were put together.

Comment on this clone: Its specificity is not known.

Findings and caveats of the study: Spike-specific TCR breadth rose after two AZD1222 doses, and depth rose as well. Sampled repertoires all dated from after the peak T cell response.

Trimming took 5 bases from V and 7 from J; bases not matched to a gene: 8. Germline V gene lookup returns CDR1 SGHTA and CDR2 FQGTGA. The CDR3 sequence is 16 residues long. Libraries were prepared by immunoSEQ multiplex PCR; TCRdb keeps only in-frame clonotypes and omits some of them. The table shows 150,000 to 200,000 clones, with around 89% occurring only once. This material consisted of peripheral blood, taken on day 0 of AZD1222 vaccination. The clonotype was recovered from an adult in good health. The rearrangement joins TRBV7-3 to TRBJ2-1, with 13 bases fitting TRBD2. CDR3 sequence: CASSPTGTSGMNEQFF. CDR3 coding DNA: TGTGCCAGCAGCCCAACGGGGACTAGCGGGATGAATGAGCAGTTCTTC.